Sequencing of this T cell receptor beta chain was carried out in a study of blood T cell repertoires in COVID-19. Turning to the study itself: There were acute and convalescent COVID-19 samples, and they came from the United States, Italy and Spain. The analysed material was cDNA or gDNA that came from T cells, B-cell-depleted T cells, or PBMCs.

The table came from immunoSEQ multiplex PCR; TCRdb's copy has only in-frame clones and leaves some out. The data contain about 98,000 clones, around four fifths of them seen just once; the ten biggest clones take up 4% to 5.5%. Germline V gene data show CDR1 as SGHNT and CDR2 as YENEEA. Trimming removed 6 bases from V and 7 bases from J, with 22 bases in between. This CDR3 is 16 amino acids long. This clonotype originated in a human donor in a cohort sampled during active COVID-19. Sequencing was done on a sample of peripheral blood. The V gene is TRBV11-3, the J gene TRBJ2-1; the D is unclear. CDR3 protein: CASRRGDRGLRNEQFF. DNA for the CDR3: TGTGCCAGCAGGCGTGGCGACCGTGGGTTGAGGAATGAGCAGTTCTTC.